This T cell receptor beta chain was recorded in a study of ipilimumab plus nivolumab after autologous stem cell transplantation. Study background: Median doses per patient: roughly five ipilimumab, under ten nivolumab.

Broader study findings: The authors say TCR, Treg and microbiome findings warrant further study.

The repertoire was sequenced with immunoSEQ multiplex PCR; TCRdb's copy has only in-frame clones and lacks some. This sample has tens of thousands of clones; nearly 90% occur once, and the top ten carry approximately 0.88%. Starting 14 to 28 days after autologous transplant, ipilimumab 1 mg/kg was given. Patients got 3 mg/kg IV nivolumab weeks 1, 4, 7, 10, then biweekly through week 26. CDR1 and CDR2 from the germline V gene are LNHNV and YYDKDF (reference sequence). The CDR3 runs to 14 residues. The V end lost 5 bases, the J end lost 8 bases, and 15 bases lay between the germline ends. Points on this clone: Its cognate antigen is unknown.

This chain joins TRBV15 and TRBJ1-4, with D tentatively TRBD1 (5 bases). The TCR was taken from a male donor with multiple myeloma. Sequences were derived from PBMCs, sampled in a trial of ipilimumab plus nivolumab as post-transplant consolidation. CDR3 amino acids: CATSPGWQGEKLFF. CDR3 nucleotide sequence: TGTGCCACCAGCCCCGGGTGGCAGGGAGAAAAACTGTTTTTT.